These T cell receptor beta chains were read from a single sample in a study of tumor-infiltrating lymphocytes in primary liver carcinoma. TCRdb called the multiplex PCR reads again in MiXCR, with one record for every CDR3 protein. Found here are under 45,000 distinct CDR3 sequences, around 70% of them singletons; the top ten hold 15% to 20%. Sequences were obtained from liver tumor tissue from sampling region 2. The receptors shown here come from a middle-aged man with primary liver carcinoma and hepatitis B virus infection. Both conserved end residues are part of each CDR3. The D gene is left open where the match is weak. Size is omitted from some rows. Given values are once, few, many or a class for expanded clones.

.,TRBJ2-5,TRBV6-2/TRBV6-3,16,many,CASSFGTPEKKWGQYF,TGTGCCAGCAGTTTCGGGACACCCGAGAAAAAGTGGGGCCAGTACTTC
TRBD1,TRBJ1-5,TRBV28,14,.,CASRPTGASQPQHF,TGTGCCAGTAGGCCGACAGGGGCTTCCCAGCCCCAGCATTTT
.,TRBJ2-7,TRBV5-1,15,many,CASSLDLRVLYEQYF,TGCGCCAGCAGCTTGGATTTGCGGGTCCTCTACGAGCAGTACTTC
.,TRBJ1-1,TRBV6-2/TRBV6-3,13,.,CASSPQGYTEAFF,TGTGCCAGCAGTCCACAGGGATACACTGAAGCTTTCTTT
TRBD2,TRBJ2-5,TRBV29-1,15,.,CSVRTGGSWAETQYF,TGCAGTGTTAGGACTGGCGGGAGTTGGGCAGAGACCCAGTACTTC
.,TRBJ1-1,TRBV10-2,14,.,CTSGPGARNTEAFF,TGCACCAGCGGCCCGGGGGCCCGGAACACTGAAGCTTTCTTT
TRBD1,TRBJ2-3,TRBV5-6,15,.,CANSVRQGLADTQYF,TGTGCCAACAGTGTTAGACAGGGTTTGGCAGATACGCAGTATTTT
.,TRBJ1-1,TRBV7-9,14,.,CASNETGLGNEAFF,TGTGCTAGCAACGAAACAGGGCTGGGGAATGAAGCTTTCTTT
.,TRBJ2-3,TRBV5-4,15,.,CASSLAGRGTDMQYF,TGTGCCAGCAGCTTGGCAGGAAGGGGTACAGATATGCAGTATTTT
.,TRBJ2-2,TRBV9,14,.,CASSVVDRGGELFF,TGCGCCAGCAGCGTAGTTGATCGGGGAGGGGAGCTGTTTTTT
.,TRBJ1-5,TRBV4-1,17,many,CASSQDPGTAGNQPQHF,TGCGCCAGCAGCCAAGATCCGGGGACCGCCGGGAATCAGCCCCAGCATTTT
.,TRBJ2-3,TRBV6-4,14,.,CVSAAPKSTDTQCF,TGTGTCAGCGCCGCCCCCAAAAGCACAGATACGCAGTGTTTT
.,TRBJ1-1,TRBV20-1,17,.,CSVTMKGVVPLNTEAFF,TGCAGTGTTACCATGAAAGGGGTGGTACCGTTGAACACTGAAGCTTTCTTT
.,TRBJ1-2,TRBV30,15,.,CAWSVQQGSNYGYIF,TGTGCCTGGAGTGTACAGCAGGGATCTAACTATGGCTACATCTTC
.,TRBJ2-7,TRBV11-2,14,.,CASSLTDGAYEQYF,TGTGCCAGCAGCTTAACCGACGGAGCCTACGAGCAGTACTTC
.,TRBJ2-7,TRBV29-1,16,.,CSAMASGTGTPYEEYF,TGCAGCGCCATGGCATCTGGGACCGGCACTCCCTACGAGGAATACTTC
.,TRBJ1-1,TRBV18,13,few,CASSPDWETEAFF,TGTGCCAGCTCACCCGACTGGGAGACTGAAGCTTTCTTT
TRBD2,TRBJ2-7,TRBV28,16,.,CASSPRTSGLSYGQYF,TGTGCCAGCAGCCCAAGGACTAGCGGGCTTTCCTACGGGCAATACTTC
TRBD1,TRBJ2-7,TRBV7-9,12,once,CASRQGQSDQYF,TGTGCCAGCAGACAGGGACAGAGCGACCAGTACTTC
.,TRBJ2-1,TRBV11-1,16,.,CASVRNVLSSYNEQFF,TGTGCCAGTGTCCGGAACGTCCTGAGCTCCTATAACGAGCAGTTCTTC
TRBD2,TRBJ2-1,TRBV2,18,many,CASSETAGGPSDINEQFF,TGTGCCAGCAGTGAAACAGCGGGAGGGCCCTCGGACATCAATGAGCAGTTCTTC
.,TRBJ2-1,TRBV10-2,13,.,CASSESRIGEQFF,TGCGCCAGCAGTGAGTCTAGGATCGGGGAACAGTTCTTC
TRBD2,TRBJ2-4,TRBV10-1,16,.,CTGSTLAGRTNNIQYF,TGCACCGGCAGCACACTAGCGGGAAGGACCAATAACATTCAGTACTTC
.,TRBJ2-4,TRBV6-6,17,.,CASSYSTSGIAKTIQYF,TGTGCTAGTAGTTACTCGACGTCAGGGATCGCCAAAACCATTCAGTACTTC
.,TRBJ2-2,TRBV6-1,13,few,CASSQERVGELFF,TGTGCCAGCAGTCAAGAGAGGGTCGGGGAGCTGTTTTTT
.,TRBJ2-3,TRBV6-2/TRBV6-3,13,medium-sized,CASSPMRDGRQYF,TGTGCCAGCAGCCCCATGCGGGACGGACGGCAGTATTTT
TRBD2,TRBJ2-1,TRBV7-9,17,.,CAGSSSLARSSYNEQFF,TGTGCCGGCAGCTCGTCACTAGCGAGGAGCTCCTACAATGAGCAGTTCTTC
.,TRBJ2-3,TRBV5-4,12,.,CTSTLVPDTQYF,TGTACCAGCACCTTGGTTCCAGATACGCAGTATTTT
TRBD1,TRBJ1-2,TRBV7-9,17,.,CANSSRPQRGRNYGYTF,TGTGCCAACAGCTCCAGACCCCAGAGGGGGCGCAACTATGGCTACACCTTC
TRBD2,TRBJ2-4,TRBV12-3/TRBV12-4,15,once,CASSISAGAKSIQYF,TGTGCCAGCAGTATATCAGCGGGAGCCAAAAGCATTCAGTACTTC
.,TRBJ1-2,TRBV28,13,.,CASNLEEAYGYTF,TGTGCCAGCAATTTGGAGGAGGCTTATGGCTACACCTTT
TRBD1,TRBJ2-2,TRBV6-2/TRBV6-3,15,.,CAGSLQGSGPGELFF,TGTGCCGGGAGCCTACAGGGGTCCGGCCCCGGGGAGCTGTTTTTT
.,TRBJ1-2,TRBV6-5,13,medium-sized,CASRVGVNYGYTF,TGTGCCAGTAGGGTCGGGGTCAACTATGGCTACACCTTC
.,TRBJ2-7,TRBV5-5,15,.,CASSCGVYSSYERYF,TGTGCCAGCAGTTGCGGAGTGTATTCGTCCTACGAGCGGTACTTC
.,TRBJ1-1,TRBV5-1,14,many,CASSLEGRDTEAFF,TGCGCCAGCAGCTTGGAAGGGAGGGACACTGAAGCTTTCTTT
TRBD1,TRBJ1-1,TRBV20-1,12,.,CSARQGDTEAFF,TGCAGTGCTAGACAGGGGGACACTGAAGCTTTCTTT
TRBD2,TRBJ2-4,TRBV28,13,.,CVNNSGRENIQYF,TGTGTCAACAATAGCGGGAGGGAAAACATTCAGTACTTC
.,TRBJ2-7,TRBV28,12,.,CASSFQLYKQYF,TGCGCCAGCAGTTTTCAGCTATACAAGCAGTATTTC
.,TRBJ2-1,TRBV6-2/TRBV6-3,13,medium-sized,CASSYQLGNEQFF,TGTGCCAGCAGTTACCAGTTGGGCAATGAGCAGTTCTTC
.,TRBJ1-1,TRBV14,16,.,CASNQVRGLMKTEAFF,TGTGCCAGCAACCAAGTTCGGGGACTGATGAAGACTGAAGCTTTCTTT
TRBD2,TRBJ2-7,TRBV6-1,14,.,CASSDSGRGYGHYF,TGTGCCAGCAGTGACAGCGGGAGAGGCTACGGGCATTACTTC
TRBD2,TRBJ2-1,TRBV14,13,.,CATSQLAGGEQLF,TGTGCTACCAGCCAACTAGCGGGAGGAGAGCAGCTCTTC
TRBD2,TRBJ2-3,TRBV4-2,21,.,CASNQDSGLAAYRFSTDTQYF,TGTGCCAGCAATCAAGATTCGGGACTAGCGGCATATCGATTTAGCACAGATACGCAGTATTTT
.,TRBJ2-3,TRBV5-1,14,.,CDSSSGPATDTQYF,TGCGACAGCAGCTCCGGACCAGCAACAGATACGCAGTATTTT
TRBD2,TRBJ2-1,TRBV28,13,many,CAASGRSYNEQFF,TGTGCCGCTAGCGGGAGGTCCTACAATGAGCAGTTCTTC
.,TRBJ1-2,TRBV28,12,many,CASSGRGFGYTF,TGTGCCAGCAGTGGGAGGGGTTTTGGCTACACCTTC
.,TRBJ2-3,TRBV5-1,14,.,CVGTPRTSTDTQYF,TGCGTCGGCACCCCTCGGACGAGCACAGATACGCAGTATTTT
.,TRBJ2-1,TRBV7-9,15,once,CAISDSLSEKNEQFF,TGTGCCATCAGTGATAGTTTATCCGAAAAGAATGAGCAGTTCTTC
.,TRBJ1-1,TRBV28,14,many,CASTLRGVNTEAFF,TGTGCCAGCACCCTGAGGGGGGTGAACACTGAAGCTTTCTTT